One sample yielded the 4 T cell receptor beta chains listed below, sequenced in a study of Ad26.COV2.S vaccination and SARS-CoV-2 variants. TCRdb's copy holds only in-frame clones and misses some; the assay was immunoSEQ multiplex PCR. The sample has 400,000 to 450,000 clones, 80% to 95% seen once. As for treatment: 15 to 20 received Ad26.COV2.S at low or high dose, single or two shots; several received placebo; per-sample allocation not given. Day 63 after the first injection of vaccine or placebo was the sampling time. The sequenced sample was peripheral blood, obtained in a trial of Ad26.COV2.S vaccine versus placebo. Source of these receptors: a person aged 18-60 years who received the Ad26.COV2.S COVID-19 vaccine or a placebo.

The rearrangement links TRBV18 to TRBJ1-5; 8 bases are shared with TRBD1. This CDR3 spans 17 amino acids. Germline CDR1 reads KGHSH; CDR2 reads LQKENI. Trimming cost V 2 bases and J 6 bases; bases outside gene matches: 12. CDR3 bases: TGTGCCAGCTCACCAACTCCTACAACAGGGACAGGTCAGCCCCAGCATTTT. The encoded protein is CASSPTPTTGTGQPQHF.

The chain carries TRBV25-1 and TRBJ1-2; TRBD1 might be the D (6 bases). CDR3 length: 13 amino acids. Germline CDR1 reads MGHDK; CDR2 reads SYGVNS. Trimming took 6 bases from V and 8 from J, leaving 16 bases between them. DNA of the CDR3: TGTGCCAGCAGAAAGACAGGTTCCAGGGGCTACACCTTC. Translating it yields CASRKTGSRGYTF.

The chain carries TRBV5-3 and TRBJ2-1; D gene unclear. TRBV5-3 belongs to the ORF category, with a function that is uncertain. V shed 7 bases and J shed 0 bases, with 11 bases lying between them. The CDR3 loop spans 14 amino acids. The CDR3 coding sequence is TGTGCCAGAGGCTCTTCAAGCTCCTACAATGAGCAGTTCTTC. Amino acid sequence: CARGSSSSYNEQFF.

The chain is built from TRBV6-5 and TRBJ2-7; 11 positions match TRBD2. This CDR3 region has 15 residues. Germline lookup yields CDR1 MNHEY and CDR2 SVGAGI. V gave up 6 bases and J gave up 5 bases; unmatched junction bases: 9. The DNA of the CDR3 is TGTGCCAGCAGCCCCACTAGCGGGAGAGCCAACGAGCAGTACTTC. It encodes CASSPTSGRANEQYF.